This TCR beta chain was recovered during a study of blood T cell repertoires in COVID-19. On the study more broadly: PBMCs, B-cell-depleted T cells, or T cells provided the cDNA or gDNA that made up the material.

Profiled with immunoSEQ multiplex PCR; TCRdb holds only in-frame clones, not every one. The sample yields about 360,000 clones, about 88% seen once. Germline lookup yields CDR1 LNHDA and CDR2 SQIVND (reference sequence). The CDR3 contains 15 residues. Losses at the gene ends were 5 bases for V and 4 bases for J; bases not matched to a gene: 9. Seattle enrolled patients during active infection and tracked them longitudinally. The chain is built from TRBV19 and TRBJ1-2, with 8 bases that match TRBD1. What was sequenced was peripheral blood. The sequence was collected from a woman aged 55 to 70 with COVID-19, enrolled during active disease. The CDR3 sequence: CASSSQGAFVYGYTF. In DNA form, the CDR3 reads TGTGCCAGTAGTTCTCAGGGGGCTTTTGTCTATGGCTACACCTTC.